This T cell receptor beta chain is drawn from a study of response to subunit inactivated influenza vaccine. Study-wide results and caveats: There was a suggestion from the authors that each seasonal influenza vaccination recruits few new T cells.

V lost 1 base, J lost 2 bases, and 1 base stayed unmatched. Looked up from germline, CDR1 is LGHDT and CDR2 is YNNKEL (reference sequence). The CDR3 runs to 15 residues. This clonotype was seen a few times. Its target is not known. TCRdb redid the calling of the RT-PCR reads with MiXCR, one entry per CDR3 protein. The repertoire holds hundreds of thousands of distinct CDR3 sequences, with less than 25% as singletons. This sequence joins TRBV3-1 and TRBJ1-3, with TRBD1 identical over 8 bases. Sequencing was performed on PBMCs from blood, taken 21 months after vaccination. The sequence was obtained from a man aged 50 to 75 who received an inactivated influenza vaccine. CDR3 sequence: CASSQGTGPGNTIYF. In nucleotides, the CDR3 is TGTGCCAGCAGCCAAGGGACAGGGCCTGGAAACACCATATATTTT.